One and the same sample provided the 12 T cell receptor beta chains below, sequenced in a study of spatial heterogeneity in lung cancer. TCRdb redid the calling of the 5' RACE reads with MiXCR, one entry per CDR3 protein. The sample has about 15,000 distinct CDR3 sequences, about 20% seen once; the top ten hold roughly 6.7%. Time point meaning: blood at routine non-recurrence follow-up after resection. This material consisted of PBMCs, taken at follow-up. These receptor sequences come from a male donor with early-stage non-small cell lung cancer.

The CDR3 loop reads CAISSGFGEQFF. The CDR3 DNA reads as TGTGCCATCTCCTCTGGGTTCGGTGAGCAGTTCTTC. The chain couples TRBV11-1 to TRBJ2-1; D is undetermined. Trimming cost V 10 bases and J 9 bases, with 16 bases left between them. Per germline, CDR1 SGHAT and CDR2 FQDESV (reference sequence). This CDR3 contains 12 residues.

This clonotype was seen more than once but under ten times. The chain uses TRBV20-1 and TRBJ2-7, with TRBD1 as a possible D gene (6 bases). V lost 1 base to trimming and J lost 3 bases, with 16 bases between them. This CDR3 is built from 15 residues. Germline V gene sequence: CDR1 DFQATT, CDR2 SNEGSKA (reference sequence). The CDR3, as DNA: TGCAGTGCTAGAGTATGGGACACCAGGCACTACGAGCAGTACTTC. Translated: CSARVWDTRHYEQYF.

The chain recombines TRBV29-1 with TRBJ2-5, with 9 positions matching TRBD1. The junction had 4 bases not matched to a gene; V was cut back by 4 bases and J by 4 bases. Germline CDR1 reads SQVTM; CDR2 reads ANQGSEA. The CDR3 spans 13 residues. CDR3 nucleotide sequence: TGCAGCGTTGGAGGGACAGGGCCAGAGACCCAGTACTTC. Translated, it gives CSVGGTGPETQYF.

The chain couples TRBV3-1 to TRBJ2-7; 8 bases fit TRBD2. CDR1 is LGHDT, CDR2 YNNKEL, per germline (reference sequence). V was pared by 4 bases and J by 1 base, with 9 bases of the junction left unmatched. This CDR3 comprises 16 residues. CDR3: CASSPRPSSGSYEQYF. In DNA form, the CDR3 reads TGTGCCAGCAGCCCAAGGCCGTCTAGCGGGTCCTACGAGCAGTACTTC.

This clonotype was seen at least ten times. The genes are TRBV14 and TRBJ2-6, with 7 bases aligning to TRBD1. Germline V CDR1 and CDR2: SGHDN, FVKESK. This CDR3 has 20 residues. V shed 4 bases and J 2 bases; nucleotides not matched to a gene: 17. CDR3 nucleotide sequence: TGTGCCAGCAGCCCCTTGACTATCAGGGGGACCTTACCTGGGGCCAACGTCCTGACTTTC. Protein product: CASSPLTIRGTLPGANVLTF.

This sequence joins TRBV27 and TRBJ2-7; maybe TRBD2 (5 bases). The germline CDR1 and CDR2 sequences are MNHEY and SMNVEV (reference sequence). The V gene lost 6 bases and the J gene lost 3 bases, with 12 bases spanning the gap. CDR3 length equals 13 residues. For the CDR3, the DNA is TGTGCCAGCAGCCTCGCCCGGGGCTACGAGCAGTACTTC. Protein sequence: CASSLARGYEQYF.

The chain recombines TRBV7-3 with TRBJ2-5, with 8 bases identical to TRBD2. CDR1 and CDR2 (germline): SGHTA, FQGTGA. CDR3 length: 17 amino acids. V lost 5 bases and J lost 2; bases outside the gene matches: 13. CDR3 DNA: TGTGCCAGCAGCCGGCGGGGGGCTAGATGGGGACAAGAGACCCAGTACTTC. The encoded protein is CASSRRGARWGQETQYF.

Only a few counts were recorded for this clonotype. The chain employs TRBV6-5 and TRBJ2-2, with D hard to call. The CDR3 extends over 12 amino acids. Looked up from germline, CDR1 is MNHEY and CDR2 is SVGAGI. Trimming cost V 6 bases and J 6 bases, with 8 bases left between them. The CDR3, as DNA: TGTGCCAGCAGGTCTGAAGCCGGGGAGCTGTTTTTT. It translates to CASRSEAGELFF.

The chain joins TRBV9 to TRBJ2-7; D is perhaps TRBD1 (5 bases). V was shortened by 4 bases and J by 0 bases, with 17 bases between the two germline ends. The CDR3 extends over 16 amino acids. Germline CDR1 reads SGDLS; CDR2 reads YYNGEE. Written as DNA, the CDR3 is TGTGCCAGCAGCCCTTTTCTAGGGGATAGCTCCTACGAGCAGTACTTC. It specifies CASSPFLGDSSYEQYF.

By frequency in the sample, this clonotype is medium-sized. The genes are TRBV5-1 and TRBJ1-3; D unclear. This CDR3 has 16 residues. Trimming took 3 bases from V and 0 from J, leaving 13 bases between them. CDR1 and CDR2 (germline): SGHRS, YFSETQ. In DNA, the CDR3 is TGCGCCAGCAGCTCCAACCCAGCCGGCTCTGGAAACACCATATATTTT. Protein product: CASSSNPAGSGNTIYF.

The chain combines TRBV11-2 with TRBJ2-1; the D is unclear. CDR1 SGHAT and CDR2 FQNNGV come from the germline V gene. The V end was cut by 3 bases, the J end by 2 bases, with 8 bases between. The CDR3 extends over 14 amino acids. CDR3 residues: CASSLGYAYNEQFF. The CDR3 DNA reads as TGTGCCAGCAGCTTGGGCTATGCCTACAATGAGCAGTTCTTC.

The table lists this clonotype with a few counts. The chain couples TRBV6-2 or TRBV6-3 to TRBJ2-1; TRBD2 aligns across 10 bases. Per the germline V gene, CDR1 is MNHEY and CDR2 is SVGEGT. The V segment lost 2 bases and the J segment 4 bases; nucleotides outside the gene matches: 11. This CDR3 spans 18 amino acids. The CDR3 DNA reads TGTGCCAGCAGTTACAATCTCCCTCCTAGCGGGGGTTACAATGAGCAGTTCTTC. It is translated as CASSYNLPPSGGYNEQFF.